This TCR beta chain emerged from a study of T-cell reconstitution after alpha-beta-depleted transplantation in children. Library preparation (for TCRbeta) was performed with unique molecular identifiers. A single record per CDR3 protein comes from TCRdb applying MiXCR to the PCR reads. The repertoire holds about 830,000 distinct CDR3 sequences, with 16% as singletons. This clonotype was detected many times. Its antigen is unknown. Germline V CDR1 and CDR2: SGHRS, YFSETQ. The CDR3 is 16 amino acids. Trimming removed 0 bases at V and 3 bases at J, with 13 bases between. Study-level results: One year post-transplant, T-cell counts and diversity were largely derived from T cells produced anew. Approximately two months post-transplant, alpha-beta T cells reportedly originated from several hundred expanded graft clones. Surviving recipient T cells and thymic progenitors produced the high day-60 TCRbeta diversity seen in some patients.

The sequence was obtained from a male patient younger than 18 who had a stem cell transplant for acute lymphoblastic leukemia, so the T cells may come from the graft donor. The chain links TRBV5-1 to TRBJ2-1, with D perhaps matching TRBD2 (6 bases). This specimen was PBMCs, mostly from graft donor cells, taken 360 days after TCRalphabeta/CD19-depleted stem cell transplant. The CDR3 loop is CASSLGLAPIYNEQFF. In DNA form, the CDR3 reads TGCGCCAGCAGCTTGGGCCTAGCGCCCATCTACAATGAGCAGTTCTTC.